This T cell receptor (beta chain) was sequenced for a study of cytomegalovirus exposure and HLA in healthy donors. As regards this clone: Antigen: not known.

Regarding donors, all were healthy bone marrow donors. Whole-study results and caveats: In the analysis, some V segments, TRBV6-2 and TRBV6-3 included, were excluded as indistinguishable. Looking again later, the authors saw that most CMV-associated TCR beta chains seemed HLA-restricted.

The CDR3 has 13 amino acids. CDR1 is SEHNR, CDR2 FQNEAQ, per germline (reference sequence). Trimming left V 4 bases short and J 3 bases short, with 10 bases between. 60 Vbeta and 13 Jbeta primers were used in PCR. Authors' methods: In a later analysis, some 10 million of 83 million or so unique beta chains occurred in at least two donors. Profiling relied on immunoSEQ multiplex PCR, and the TCRdb table lists in-frame clones only, not all of them. V and J calls and clone size are given by that table; D and trimming were obtained from the DNA. The sample records about 150,000 clones, 76% being singletons.

The chain uses TRBV7-9 and TRBJ2-7; D may be TRBD1 (5 bases). The sequencing input was PBMCs. This receptor was obtained from a male donor in good health and CMV-seronegative. The CDR3 here is CASSSPDSYEQYF. CDR3 coding DNA: TGTGCCAGCAGCTCTCCCGACAGCTACGAGCAGTACTTC.